This section outlines one T cell receptor (beta chain) sequence together with its context. Sequenced by immunoSEQ multiplex PCR; TCRdb stores in-frame clones only, minus some. The data show approximately 260,000 clones, with 75% to 90% seen just once and about 4.3% held by the top ten. The data derive from a study of blood T cell repertoires in COVID-19. Study context: Sources were T cells, B-cell-depleted T cells, or PBMCs; the material itself was cDNA or gDNA.

Germline V lookup: CDR1 SGHDT, CDR2 YYEEEE. The V end lost 4 bases, the J end lost 7 bases, and 14 bases lay between the germline ends. This CDR3 is 14 amino acids long. The rearrangement links TRBV5-6 to TRBJ2-2; D not resolved. This TCR derives from a man aged 55 to 70 who had recovered from COVID-19. Sequenced sample: peripheral blood. The CDR3 DNA sequence: TGTGCCAGCAGCCGACTGGTTTCTAGCGGGGAGCTGTTTTTT. It is translated as CASSRLVSSGELFF.